This paragraph covers one TCR beta chain sequence. These data are taken from a study of CD8 T cells in Susac syndrome. Random hexamers were used to reverse transcribe an amount of roughly 0.45 to 1 ug RNA. Coverage of TCR beta CDR3 amplification by immunoSEQ multiplex PCR extended to 54 Vbeta and 13 Jbeta. TCRdb used MiXCR to reprocess the immunoSEQ multiplex PCR reads, holding one entry per CDR3 protein. The data contain approximately 100,000 distinct CDR3 sequences, 92% of them singletons. Sequencing of TCR beta, carried out with a high-throughput approach, was applied to CD8+ and CD4+ T cells from the blood. The controls, all healthy donors, were matched for age and sex. TEMRA cells underwent FACS enrichment and CD8+ and CD4+ T cells underwent negative isolation. The source is a human donor in good health. Sequencing used CD8+ T cells from PBMCs.

The DNA for the CDR3 is TGTGCCAGCACCCCCGGGCTGACAGGGGAGACCCAGTACTTC. Its translation: CASTPGLTGETQYF. This sequence joins TRBV6-6 and TRBJ2-5; TRBD1 matches at 7 bases. The CDR3 is 14 amino acids. V lost 7 bases and J lost 5; bases outside the gene matches: 10. The germline gives CDR1 MNHNY, CDR2 SVGAGI (reference sequence).